Below, 21 T cell receptor beta chains from the same sample are listed, as sequenced in a study of CD8+CD57+ T cells in acquired aplastic anemia listed by TCRdb under 2018. Sequencing took place on an Illumina HiSeq 2000. Profiling of TCR beta VDJ combinations and CDR3 sequences used genomic DNA as the template. The public reads were quality trimmed at Q25 with fastp and then assembled into clones with MiXCR by TCRdb, keeping productive beta chains. Rows with a matching CDR3 protein are joined into one entry that keeps the most common DNA and genes. This sample gives about 190,000 distinct CDR3 sequences in total; 54% of them show up just once. 16% of the sample belongs to the ten largest clones. Sequenced: sorted CD4+, CD8+, or CD8+CD57+ T cells (not recorded which) from PBMCs. These receptors were obtained from a human donor in good health, serving as a control.

This chain joins TRBV25-1 and TRBJ2-7; D is perhaps TRBD2 (5 bases). CDR3 length: 12 amino acids. Trimming left V 2 bases short and J 7 bases short, with 9 bases between. CDR1 is MGHDK and CDR2 is SYGVNS in the germline V gene. DNA of the CDR3: TGTGCCAGCAGTGAACCCCCGGGGGAGCAGTACTTC. Amino acids: CASSEPPGEQYF.

This clonotype was recorded many times. The chain is built from TRBV12-3 or TRBV12-4 and TRBJ2-7, with D perhaps matching TRBD1 or TRBD2 (5 bases each). V lost 4 bases, J lost 2 bases, and 15 bases lay in between. This CDR3 spans 15 amino acids. CDR3 sequence reads: CASSYGRGPTYEQYF. The DNA for the CDR3 is TGTGCCAGCAGTTATGGCCGGGGCCCAACCTACGAGCAGTACTTC.

This clonotype appeared many times. The V call is TRBV10-2, the J call TRBJ2-3; 11 bases match TRBD2. Trimming cost V 5 bases and J 2 bases; bases outside gene matches: 12. The CDR3 is 18 residues long. CDR1 and CDR2 from the germline V gene are WSHSY and SAAADI. Written as DNA, the CDR3 is TGCGCCAGCAGTTCGGGGGCACCACTAGCGGGGGTCACAGATACGCAGTATTTT. Its protein is CASSSGAPLAGVTDTQYF.

This chain connects TRBV5-1 to TRBJ1-2; D is perhaps TRBD1 (5 bases). V shed 5 bases and J shed 4 bases, with 15 bases lying between them. Germline CDR1 is SGHRS and CDR2 is YFSETQ. The CDR3 runs to 14 residues. The CDR3 sequence: CASRLERGVYGYTF. The CDR3 DNA sequence: TGCGCCAGCAGACTGGAAAGGGGAGTCTATGGCTACACCTTC.

This sequence joins TRBV19 and TRBJ1-4, with no clear D. There are 13 residues in the CDR3. Per germline, CDR1 LNHDA and CDR2 SQIVND (reference sequence). Trimming removed 3 bases from V and 8 bases from J, with 10 bases in between. CDR3 nucleotides: TGTGCCAGTAGTATCCCAGATACGGAAAAACTGTTTTTT. As protein: CASSIPDTEKLFF.

V and J are TRBV28 and TRBJ1-6; TRBD1 matches 9 bases. Germline loops: CDR1 MDHEN, CDR2 SYDVKM. The CDR3 sequence is 19 residues long. The V gene end was trimmed by 4 bases and the J gene end by 6 bases; junction bases not matched to a gene: 16. CDR3 amino acids: CASSSGQGRGIGSNSPLHF. The CDR3, as DNA: TGTGCCAGCAGTTCGGGACAGGGACGAGGTATTGGTTCTAATTCACCCCTCCACTTT.

The chain's CDR3 is CASSQSAYEQYF. The DNA for the CDR3 is TGTGCCAGCAGCCAGTCCGCTTACGAGCAGTACTTC. V and J are TRBV7-9 and TRBJ2-7, with unresolved D. The germline V gene has CDR1 SEHNR and CDR2 FQNEAQ (reference sequence). Trimming pared 5 bases from V and 4 bases from J, leaving 9 bases between. This CDR3 is 12 amino acids long.

The chain is built from TRBV5-1 and TRBJ1-2; D unresolved. The CDR3 consists of 11 residues. CDR1 SGHRS and CDR2 YFSETQ come from the germline V gene. V was clipped by 4 bases and J by 8 bases, with 9 bases between them. The chain's CDR3 is CASSGLGGYTF. The CDR3 DNA is TGCGCCAGCAGCGGGCTGGGCGGCTACACCTTC.

This clonotype appeared a few times. At one end, the junction sequence differs from germline, possibly due to a read error. For the CDR3, the DNA is TGTGCCAGCAGCGTAGAGGACAGCCGCTCTGGGACCAACGTCCTGACTTTC. Translated, it gives CASSVEDSRSGTNVLTF. V and J are TRBV2 and TRBJ2-6, with a weak D call TRBD1 (6 bases). Germline lookup yields CDR1 SNHLY and CDR2 FYNNEI. CDR3 length: 17 amino acids.

The gene calls are TRBV29-1 and TRBJ1-1; TRBD1 aligns across 8 bases. CDR3 length: 14 amino acids. Germline-derived CDR1 and CDR2 are SQVTM and ANQGSEA. Losses at the gene ends were 7 bases for V and 1 base for J; bases not matched to a gene: 8. CDR3 region: CSAADRGGNTEAFF. The CDR3 DNA reads as TGCAGCGCCGCTGACAGGGGAGGGAACACTGAAGCTTTCTTT.

On this clonotype itself: A read error may account for a junction end that differs from germline. The rearrangement links TRBV5-1 to TRBJ2-2, with D possibly matching TRBD2 (6 bases). Germline lookup yields CDR1 SGHRS and CDR2 YFSETQ. CDR3 size: 15 residues. The CDR3 bases are TGCGACAGCAGCTTGGCCAGGGCAGGCACCGGGGGGCTGTTTTTT. This encodes CDSSLARAGTGGLFF.

On this clonotype: A much bigger clone sits one base away, suggesting this may be a read error. This chain joins TRBV6-1 and TRBJ2-6; 10 bases agree with TRBD1. CDR3 length: 17 amino acids. CDR1 is MNHNS and CDR2 is SASEGT in the germline V gene. CDR3 in DNA: TGTGCCAGCAGTAGGGACAGGGGAATTGGAGGGGCCAACGTCCTGTCTTTC. This sequence encodes CASSRDRGIGGANVLSF.

The V and J genes are TRBV20-1 and TRBJ2-7; 9 nucleotides line up with TRBD2. Trimming at V came to 5 bases and at J to 7 bases, leaving 15 bases not matched to a gene. Germline CDR1 and CDR2: DFQATT and SNEGSKA (reference sequence). This CDR3 region has 15 residues. CDR3 sequence: CSASRPASGVFEQYF. The CDR3 DNA is TGCAGTGCTTCCCGACCGGCTAGCGGGGTCTTTGAGCAGTACTTC.

The rearrangement uses TRBV4-2 and TRBJ1-2, with D perhaps matching TRBD1 (5 bases). Germline lookup yields CDR1 LGHNA and CDR2 YNFKEQ. This CDR3 is built from 16 residues. V was cut by 11 bases and J by 8 bases, with 30 bases left in between. The CDR3 loop reads CARTQIQLPVGTGYTF. In DNA, the CDR3 is TGTGCCCGCACCCAAATCCAACTTCCGGTAGGGACCGGCTACACCTTC.

Note on this clonotype: A much larger clone sits a single nucleotide away, making a read error possible. CDR3: CASSYWGGAPHEQYF. CDR3 DNA: TGTGCCAGCAGTTACTGGGGTGGGGCCCCCCACGAGCAGTACTTC. This chain uses TRBV6-5 with TRBJ2-7, with TRBD1 as a possible D gene (5 bases). Trimming stripped 1 base from V and 5 bases from J, with 15 bases between. The CDR3 contains 15 residues. From germline, CDR1 is MNHEY and CDR2 SVGAGI.

The rearrangement joins TRBV10-3 to TRBJ2-7; 7 nucleotides match TRBD1. Looked up from germline, CDR1 is ENHRY and CDR2 is SYGVKD. This CDR3 comprises 14 residues. The V gene end was trimmed by 6 bases and the J gene end by 3 bases; junction bases not matched to a gene: 8. The CDR3 nucleotides are TGTGCCATCAGGGAACAGGGGATGGACTACGAGCAGTACTTC. This codes for CAIREQGMDYEQYF.

The V call is TRBV19, the J call TRBJ1-5, with a possible D match to TRBD1 (5 bases). V was pared by 3 bases and J by 6 bases, with 9 bases between. Germline loops: CDR1 LNHDA, CDR2 SQIVND (reference sequence). The CDR3 covers 13 residues. The CDR3 protein is CASSIGGRQPQHF. The CDR3 DNA reads as TGTGCCAGTAGTATCGGGGGACGTCAGCCCCAGCATTTT.

This clonotype has just a few counts. This sequence joins TRBV14 and TRBJ2-2; no clear D. This CDR3 region has 13 residues. V gave up 5 bases and J gave up 6 bases, with 10 bases separating them. Germline assignment: CDR1 SGHDN and CDR2 FVKESK. DNA for the CDR3: TGTGCCAGCAGCGACCTCTGGTCCGGGGAGCTGTTTTTT. Residues: CASSDLWSGELFF.

The V call is TRBV10-3, the J call TRBJ2-7, with D possibly TRBD2 on 6 matching bases. In germline, CDR1 is ENHRY, CDR2 SYGVKD. The germline V and J ends were trimmed by 11 bases and 7 bases, with 27 bases remaining between them. CDR3 length equals 15 residues. This chain's CDR3 is CAGTGAVAALREQYF. The DNA for the CDR3 is TGTGCCGGCACCGGTGCGGTAGCGGCTCTCCGAGAGCAGTACTTC.

This clonotype was seen ten or more times. V gene TRBV5-5 combines with J gene TRBJ2-2; D might be TRBD1 (5 bases). This CDR3 spans 14 amino acids. The germline V gene encodes CDR1 SGHKS and CDR2 YYEKEE (reference sequence). V shed 5 bases and J shed 4 bases, with 12 bases lying between them. DNA for the CDR3: TGTGCCAGCAGGCCTGACAGCCTCACCGGGGAGCTGTTTTTT. Translated, it gives CASRPDSLTGELFF.

This clonotype was picked up many times. The chain recombines TRBV18 with TRBJ1-1; a weak D match, TRBD1 (6 bases). The CDR3 extends over 11 amino acids. Trimming cost V 4 bases and J 8 bases, with 8 bases left between them. Germline CDR1 KGHSH, CDR2 LQKENI. The CDR3 region is CASSQQGEAFF. For the CDR3, the DNA is TGTGCCAGCTCACAACAGGGAGAAGCTTTCTTT. Looking up the rest from reference TRBV18 and TRBJ1-1 gives the full variable domain: NAGVMQNPRHLVRRRGQEARLRCSPMKGHSHVYWYRQLPEEGLKFMVYLQKENIIDESGMPKERFSAEFPKEGPSILRIQQVVRGDSAAYFCASSQQGEAFFGQGTRLTVV.